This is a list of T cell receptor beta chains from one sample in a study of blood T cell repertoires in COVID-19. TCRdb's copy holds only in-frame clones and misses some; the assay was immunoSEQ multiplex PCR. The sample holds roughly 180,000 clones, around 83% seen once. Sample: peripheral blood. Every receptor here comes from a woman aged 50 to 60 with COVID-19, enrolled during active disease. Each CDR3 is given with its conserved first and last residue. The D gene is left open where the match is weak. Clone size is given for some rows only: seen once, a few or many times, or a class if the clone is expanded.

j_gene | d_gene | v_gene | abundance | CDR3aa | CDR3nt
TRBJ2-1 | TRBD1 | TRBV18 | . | CASSPPIGQGADNEQFF | TGTGCCAGCTCACCACCCATAGGACAGGGGGCAGACAATGAGCAGTTCTTC
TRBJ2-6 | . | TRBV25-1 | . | CASSETPGINSGANVLTF | TGTGCCAGCAGTGAAACCCCCGGGATCAACTCTGGGGCCAACGTCCTGACTTTC
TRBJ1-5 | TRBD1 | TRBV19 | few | CASSRAGTGNQPQHF | TGTGCCAGTAGCCGAGCTGGGACAGGGAATCAGCCCCAGCATTTT
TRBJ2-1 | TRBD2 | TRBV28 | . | CASSVTSGGAYNEQFF | TGTGCCAGCAGTGTTACTAGCGGGGGGGCCTACAATGAGCAGTTCTTC
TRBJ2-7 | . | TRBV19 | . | CASSIVGQKTYEQYF | TGTGCCAGTAGTATAGTGGGACAAAAGACCTACGAGCAGTACTTC
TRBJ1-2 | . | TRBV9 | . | CASSEGQGGNGYTF | TGTGCCAGCAGCGAAGGACAAGGGGGTAATGGCTACACCTTC
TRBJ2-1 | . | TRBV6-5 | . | CASTQLSGSYNEQFF | TGTGCCAGCACCCAACTTAGCGGCTCCTACAATGAGCAGTTCTTC
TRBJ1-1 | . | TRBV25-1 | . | CASSVGGHMNTEAFF | TGTGCCAGCAGTGTGGGCGGACATATGAACACTGAAGCTTTCTTT
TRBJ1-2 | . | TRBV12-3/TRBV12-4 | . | CASSFLNYGYTF | TGTGCCAGCAGTTTTCTGAACTATGGCTACACCTTC
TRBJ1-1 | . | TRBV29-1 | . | CSVVVQGIWTEAFF | TGCAGCGTTGTTGTTCAGGGGATATGGACTGAAGCTTTCTTT
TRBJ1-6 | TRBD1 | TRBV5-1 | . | CASSPGQDNSPLHF | TGCGCCAGCAGCCCGGGACAGGATAATTCACCCCTCCACTTT
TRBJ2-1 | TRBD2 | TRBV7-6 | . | CASSLALSLADTNEQFF | TGTGCCAGCAGCTTAGCGTTATCTCTAGCGGATACCAATGAGCAGTTCTTC